The T cell receptor (beta chain) described here comes from a study of CD8 T cells in Susac syndrome. Study-wide points: A relatively small number of individuals underwent TCR sequencing and HLA analysis.

TEMRA cells were FACS-enriched, and CD8+ and CD4+ T cells were isolated negatively. V gave up 8 bases and J gave up 3 bases, with 17 bases separating them. CDR3 size: 15 residues. With respect to this clonotype: Its specificity is not known.

Random hexamers were used to reverse transcribe the RNA input (about 0.5 to 1 ug). Coverage of TCR beta CDR3 amplification by immunoSEQ multiplex PCR extended to 54 Vbeta and 13 Jbeta. TCRdb used MiXCR to reprocess the immunoSEQ multiplex PCR reads, holding one entry per CDR3 protein. The sample has some 200,000 distinct CDR3 sequences; approximately 95% are singletons. The origin of this receptor is a human donor with Susac syndrome. The source material was CD4+ T cells from PBMCs. The V call is TRBV12-3 or TRBV12-4, the J call TRBJ2-1; D call uncertain. CDR3 nucleotide sequence: TGTGCCAGCGGCTTGAGATTGGCCAGCTACAATGAGCAGTTCTTC. Amino acid sequence: CASGLRLASYNEQFF.